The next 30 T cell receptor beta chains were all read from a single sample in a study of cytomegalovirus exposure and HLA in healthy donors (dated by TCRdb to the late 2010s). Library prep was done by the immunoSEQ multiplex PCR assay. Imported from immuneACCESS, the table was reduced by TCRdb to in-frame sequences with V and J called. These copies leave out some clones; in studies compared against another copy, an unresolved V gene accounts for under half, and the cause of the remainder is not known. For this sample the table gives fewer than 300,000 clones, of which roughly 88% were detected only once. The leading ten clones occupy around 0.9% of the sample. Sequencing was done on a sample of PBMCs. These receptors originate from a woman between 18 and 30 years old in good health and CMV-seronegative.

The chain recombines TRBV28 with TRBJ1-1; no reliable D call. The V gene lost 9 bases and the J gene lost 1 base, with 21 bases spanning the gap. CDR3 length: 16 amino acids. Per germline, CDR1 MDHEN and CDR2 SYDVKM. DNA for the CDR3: TGTGCCAGTTTCCCTTGGACGGACTCTAAGAACACTGAAGCTTTCTTT. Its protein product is CASFPWTDSKNTEAFF.

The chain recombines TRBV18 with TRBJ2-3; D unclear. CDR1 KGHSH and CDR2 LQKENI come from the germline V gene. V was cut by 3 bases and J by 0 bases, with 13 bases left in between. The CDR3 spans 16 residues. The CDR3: CASSPPEPTSTDTQYF. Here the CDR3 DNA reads TGTGCCAGCTCACCTCCCGAGCCTACTAGCACAGATACGCAGTATTTT. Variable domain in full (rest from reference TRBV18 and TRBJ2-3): NAGVMQNPRHLVRRRGQEARLRCSPMKGHSHVYWYRQLPEEGLKFMVYLQKENIIDESGMPKERFSAEFPKEGPSILRIQQVVRGDSAAYFCASSPPEPTSTDTQYFGPGTRLTVL.

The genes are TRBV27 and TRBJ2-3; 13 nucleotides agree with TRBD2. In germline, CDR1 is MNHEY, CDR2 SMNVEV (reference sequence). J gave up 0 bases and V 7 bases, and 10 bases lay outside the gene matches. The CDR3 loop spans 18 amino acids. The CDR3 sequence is CASTQTGTSGVSTDTQYF. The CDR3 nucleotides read TGTGCCAGCACCCAAACGGGGACTAGCGGGGTCAGCACAGATACGCAGTATTTT.

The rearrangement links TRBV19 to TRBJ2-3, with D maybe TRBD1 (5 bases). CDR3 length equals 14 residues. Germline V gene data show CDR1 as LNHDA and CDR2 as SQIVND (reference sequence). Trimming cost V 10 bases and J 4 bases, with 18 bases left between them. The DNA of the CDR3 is TGTGCCACTAAGAGCGCGTTGGGGCCAGATACGCAGTATTTT. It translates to CATKSALGPDTQYF.

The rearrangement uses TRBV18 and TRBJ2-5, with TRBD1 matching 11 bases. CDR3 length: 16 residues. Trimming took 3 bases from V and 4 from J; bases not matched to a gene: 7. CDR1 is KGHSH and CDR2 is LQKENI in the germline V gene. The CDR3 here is CASSPGTGGAGETQYF. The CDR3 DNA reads TGTGCCAGCTCACCCGGGACAGGGGGTGCAGGAGAGACCCAGTACTTC.

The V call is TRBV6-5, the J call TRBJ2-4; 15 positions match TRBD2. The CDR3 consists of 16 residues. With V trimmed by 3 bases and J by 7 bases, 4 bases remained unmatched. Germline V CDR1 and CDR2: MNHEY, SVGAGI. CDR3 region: CASSYGTSGRRNIQYF. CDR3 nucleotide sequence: TGTGCCAGCAGTTATGGGACTAGCGGGAGGAGGAACATTCAGTACTTC.

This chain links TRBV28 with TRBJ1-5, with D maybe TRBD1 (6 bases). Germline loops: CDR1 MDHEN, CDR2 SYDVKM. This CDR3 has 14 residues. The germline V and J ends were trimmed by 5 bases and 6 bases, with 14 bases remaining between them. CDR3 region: CASSKQGTGQPQHF. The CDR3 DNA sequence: TGTGCCAGCAGTAAACAGGGAACGGGTCAGCCCCAGCATTTT.

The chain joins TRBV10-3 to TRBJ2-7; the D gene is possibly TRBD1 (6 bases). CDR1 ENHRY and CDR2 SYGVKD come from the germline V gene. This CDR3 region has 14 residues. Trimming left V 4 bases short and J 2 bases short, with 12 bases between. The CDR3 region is CAISAPQGAYEQYF. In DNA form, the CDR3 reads TGTGCCATCAGTGCCCCACAGGGCGCCTACGAGCAGTACTTC.

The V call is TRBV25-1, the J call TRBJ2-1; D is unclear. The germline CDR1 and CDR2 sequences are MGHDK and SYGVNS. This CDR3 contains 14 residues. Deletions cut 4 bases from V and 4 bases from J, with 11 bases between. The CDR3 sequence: CASSGHFNYNEQFF. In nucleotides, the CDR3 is TGTGCCAGCAGTGGCCACTTTAATTACAATGAGCAGTTCTTC.

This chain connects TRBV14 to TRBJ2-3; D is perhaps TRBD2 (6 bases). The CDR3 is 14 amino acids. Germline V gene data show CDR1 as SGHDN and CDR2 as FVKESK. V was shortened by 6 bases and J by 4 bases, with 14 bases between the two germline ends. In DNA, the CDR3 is TGTGCCAGCAGGGAGATTAGCGGTGCAGATACGCAGTATTTT. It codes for CASREISGADTQYF. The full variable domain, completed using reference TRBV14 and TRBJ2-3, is EAGVTQFPSHSVIEKGQTVTLRCDPISGHDNLYWYRRVMGKEIKFLLHFVKESKQDESGMPNNRFLAERTGGTYSTLKVQPAELEDSGVYFCASREISGADTQYFGPGTRLTVL.

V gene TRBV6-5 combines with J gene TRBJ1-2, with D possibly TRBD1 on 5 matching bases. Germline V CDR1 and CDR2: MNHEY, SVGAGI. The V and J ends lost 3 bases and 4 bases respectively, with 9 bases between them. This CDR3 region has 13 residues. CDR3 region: CASSYDDSYGYTF. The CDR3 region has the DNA TGTGCCAGCAGTTATGACGACAGCTATGGCTACACCTTC.

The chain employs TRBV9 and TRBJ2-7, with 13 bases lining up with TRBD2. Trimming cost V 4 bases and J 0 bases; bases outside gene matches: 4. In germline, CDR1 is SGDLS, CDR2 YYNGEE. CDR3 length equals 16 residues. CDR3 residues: CASSSGLAGLSYEQYF. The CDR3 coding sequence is TGTGCCAGCAGCTCGGGACTAGCGGGACTCTCCTACGAGCAGTACTTC.

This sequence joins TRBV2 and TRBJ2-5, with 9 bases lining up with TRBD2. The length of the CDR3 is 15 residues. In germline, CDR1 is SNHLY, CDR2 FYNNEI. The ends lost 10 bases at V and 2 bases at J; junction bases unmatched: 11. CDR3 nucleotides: TGTGCCACCCATAGCGGGAGTGGGGGACAAGAGACCCAGTACTTC. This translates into CATHSGSGGQETQYF.

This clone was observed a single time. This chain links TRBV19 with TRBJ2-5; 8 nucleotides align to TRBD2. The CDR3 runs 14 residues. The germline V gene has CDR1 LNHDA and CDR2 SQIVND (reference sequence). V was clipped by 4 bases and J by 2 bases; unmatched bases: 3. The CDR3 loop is CASSTRGGQETQYF. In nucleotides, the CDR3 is TGTGCCAGTAGTACCCGGGGGGGACAAGAGACCCAGTACTTC.

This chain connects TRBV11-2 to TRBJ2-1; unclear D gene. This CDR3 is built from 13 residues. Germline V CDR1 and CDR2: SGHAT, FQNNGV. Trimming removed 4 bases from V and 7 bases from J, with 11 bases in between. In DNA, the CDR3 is TGTGCCAGCAGCTCCCCCTTAGTAAATGAGCAGTTCTTC. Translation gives CASSSPLVNEQFF.

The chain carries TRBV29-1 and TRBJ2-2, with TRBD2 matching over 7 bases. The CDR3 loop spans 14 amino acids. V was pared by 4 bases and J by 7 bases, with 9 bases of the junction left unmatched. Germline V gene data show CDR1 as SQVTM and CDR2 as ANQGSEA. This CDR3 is CSVVKAGVLGELFF. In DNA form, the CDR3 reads TGCAGCGTTGTGAAGGCGGGAGTCCTCGGGGAGCTGTTTTTT.

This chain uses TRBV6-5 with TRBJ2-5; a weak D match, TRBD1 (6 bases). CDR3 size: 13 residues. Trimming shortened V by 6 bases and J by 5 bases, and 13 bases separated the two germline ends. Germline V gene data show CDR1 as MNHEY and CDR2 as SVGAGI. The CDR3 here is CASSRTAGETQYF. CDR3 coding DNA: TGTGCCAGCAGCCGGACAGCCGGGGAGACCCAGTACTTC.

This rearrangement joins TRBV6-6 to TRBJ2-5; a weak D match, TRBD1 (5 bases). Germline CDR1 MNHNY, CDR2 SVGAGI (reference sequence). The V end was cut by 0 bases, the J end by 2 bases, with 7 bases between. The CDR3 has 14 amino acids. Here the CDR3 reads CASSYSAGQETQYF. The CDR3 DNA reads TGTGCCAGCAGTTACTCGGCAGGGCAAGAGACCCAGTACTTC.

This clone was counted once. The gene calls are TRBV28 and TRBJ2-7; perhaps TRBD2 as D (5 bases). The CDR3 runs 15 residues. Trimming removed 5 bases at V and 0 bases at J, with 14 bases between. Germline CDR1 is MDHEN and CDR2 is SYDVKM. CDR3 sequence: CASSPWTGSSYEQYF. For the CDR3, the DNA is TGTGCCAGCAGTCCTTGGACGGGGAGCTCCTACGAGCAGTACTTC.

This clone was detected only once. The CDR3 spells CASTHGGGFGEQYF. In DNA, the CDR3 is TGTGCCAGCACTCATGGCGGCGGGTTTGGCGAGCAGTACTTC. The chain has TRBV28 and TRBJ2-7; the D gene is possibly TRBD2 (5 bases). The CDR3 runs to 14 residues. Germline V gives CDR1 MDHEN, CDR2 SYDVKM. Trimming stripped 7 bases from V and 6 bases from J, with 19 bases between.

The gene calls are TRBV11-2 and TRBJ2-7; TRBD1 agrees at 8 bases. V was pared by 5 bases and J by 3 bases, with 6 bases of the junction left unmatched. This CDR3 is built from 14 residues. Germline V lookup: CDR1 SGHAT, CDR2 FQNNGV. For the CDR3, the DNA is TGTGCCAGCAGCAATTCCGGACAGGGCTACGAGCAGTACTTC. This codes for CASSNSGQGYEQYF.

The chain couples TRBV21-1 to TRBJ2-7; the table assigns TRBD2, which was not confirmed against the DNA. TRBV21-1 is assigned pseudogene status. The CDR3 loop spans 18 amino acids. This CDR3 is CASSKGEREITLSYEQYF. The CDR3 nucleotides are TGTGCCAGCAGCAAAGGTGAGCGGGAGATAACCCTCTCCTACGAGCAGTACTTC.

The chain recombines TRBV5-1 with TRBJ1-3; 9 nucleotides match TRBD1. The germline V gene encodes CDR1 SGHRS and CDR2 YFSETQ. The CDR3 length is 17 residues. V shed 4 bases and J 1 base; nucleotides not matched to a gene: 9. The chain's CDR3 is CASSPLLGQGSGNTIYF. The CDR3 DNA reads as TGCGCCAGCAGCCCTTTGCTGGGACAGGGATCTGGAAACACCATATATTTT.

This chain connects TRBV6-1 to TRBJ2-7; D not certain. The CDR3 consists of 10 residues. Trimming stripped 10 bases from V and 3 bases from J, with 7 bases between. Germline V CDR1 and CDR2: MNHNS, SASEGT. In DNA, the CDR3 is TGTGCCACTACCTACTACGAGCAGTACTTC. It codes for CATTYYEQYF.

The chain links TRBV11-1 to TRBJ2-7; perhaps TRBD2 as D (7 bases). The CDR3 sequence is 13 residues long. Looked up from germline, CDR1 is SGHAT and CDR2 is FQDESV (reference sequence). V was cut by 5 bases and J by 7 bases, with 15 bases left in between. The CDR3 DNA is TGTGCCAGCAGCACCATACAGGGAGGGGAGCAGTACTTC. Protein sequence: CASSTIQGGEQYF.

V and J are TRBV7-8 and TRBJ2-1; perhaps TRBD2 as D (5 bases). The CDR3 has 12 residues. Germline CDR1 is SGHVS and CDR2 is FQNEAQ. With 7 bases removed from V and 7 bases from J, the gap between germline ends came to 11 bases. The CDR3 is CASTVLENEQFF. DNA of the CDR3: TGTGCCAGCACTGTACTAGAAAATGAGCAGTTCTTC.

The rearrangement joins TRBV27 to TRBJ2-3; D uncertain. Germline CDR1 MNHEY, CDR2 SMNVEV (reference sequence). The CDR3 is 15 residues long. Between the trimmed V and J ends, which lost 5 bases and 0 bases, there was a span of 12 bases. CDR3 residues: CASSPRLASTDTQYF. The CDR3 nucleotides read TGTGCCAGCAGTCCTAGGCTTGCTAGCACAGATACGCAGTATTTT.

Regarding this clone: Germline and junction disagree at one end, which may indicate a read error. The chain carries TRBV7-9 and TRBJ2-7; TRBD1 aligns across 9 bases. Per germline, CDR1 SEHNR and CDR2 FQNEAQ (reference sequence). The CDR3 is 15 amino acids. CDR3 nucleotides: TGTGCCAGCAGCCAAGGGACAGGGTACGCCCCGACACTAATCTTC. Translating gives CASSQGTGYAPTLIF.

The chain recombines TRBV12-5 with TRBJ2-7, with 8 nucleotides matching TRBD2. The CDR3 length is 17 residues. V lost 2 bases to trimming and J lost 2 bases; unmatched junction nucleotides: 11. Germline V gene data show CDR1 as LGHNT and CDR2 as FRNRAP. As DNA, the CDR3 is TGTGCTAGTGGTTTGCGGCTTAGCGGGACCGCTACCTACGAGCAGTACTTC. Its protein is CASGLRLSGTATYEQYF.

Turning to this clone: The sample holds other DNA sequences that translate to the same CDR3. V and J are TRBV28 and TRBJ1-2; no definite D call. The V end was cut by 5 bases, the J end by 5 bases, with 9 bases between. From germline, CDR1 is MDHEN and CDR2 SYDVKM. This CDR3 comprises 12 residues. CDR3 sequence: CASSLSGYGYTF. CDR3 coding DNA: TGTGCCAGCAGTCTCTCGGGGTATGGCTACACCTTC.